Each of the 27 T cell receptor beta chains below was sequenced from the same sample in a study of cytomegalovirus exposure and HLA in healthy donors. 60 Vbeta and 13 Jbeta primers were used in PCR. Sequenced by immunoSEQ multiplex PCR; TCRdb stores in-frame clones only, minus some. There are over 60,000 clones in the sample; over 70% occur only once, and around 12% lies in the top ten. Source material: PBMCs. These receptors came from a man in his 70s in good health and CMV-seronegative.

The CDR3 protein is CASSPDLARTDTQYF. As DNA, the CDR3 is TGTGCCAGCAGCCCCGACTTAGCCCGCACAGATACGCAGTATTTT. The chain links TRBV2 to TRBJ2-3; D remains unclear. Trimming removed 6 bases from V and 1 base from J, with 14 bases in between. CDR1 is SNHLY, CDR2 FYNNEI, per germline. The CDR3 has 15 residues. Full variable domain (outside the CDR3, taken from reference TRBV2 and TRBJ2-3): EPEVTQTPSHQVTQMGQEVILRCVPISNHLYFYWYRQILGQKVEFLVSFYNNEISEKSEIFDDQFSVERPDGSNFTLKIRSTKLEDSAMYFCASSPDLARTDTQYFGPGTRLTVL.

The V call is TRBV7-2, the J call TRBJ2-2, with D possibly being TRBD2 (6 bases). This CDR3 is 16 amino acids long. The ends were cut back, 2 bases at V and 1 base at J, with 11 bases in the middle. Germline CDR1 reads SGHTA; CDR2 reads FQGNSA. CDR3 DNA: TGTGCCAGCAGCTTATGGGGTAGCGGGAACACCGGGGAGCTGTTTTTT. This gives the protein CASSLWGSGNTGELFF.

The chain carries TRBV2 and TRBJ2-7; TRBD1 matches 11 bases. V lost 5 bases, J lost 7 bases, and 13 bases stayed unmatched. This CDR3 has 16 amino acids. CDR1 and CDR2 from the germline V gene are SNHLY and FYNNEI. This CDR3 reads CASSNQDRGLFREQYF. The CDR3 nucleotides are TGTGCCAGCAGTAACCAGGACAGGGGGCTCTTTAGGGAGCAGTACTTC.

V and J are TRBV29-1 and TRBJ1-1; no clear D. Germline CDR1 reads SQVTM; CDR2 reads ANQGSEA. V gave up 3 bases and J gave up 4 bases, with 12 bases separating them. This CDR3 is built from 13 residues. The DNA for the CDR3 is TGCAGCGTTGACGGAGGGTACTCCACTGAAGCTTTCTTT. Protein sequence: CSVDGGYSTEAFF.

The chain recombines TRBV6-6 with TRBJ2-1; no reliable D call. Germline V gene sequence: CDR1 MNHNY, CDR2 SVGAGI (reference sequence). The CDR3 is made up of 13 amino acids. Trimming took 6 bases from V and 9 from J, leaving 15 bases between them. The CDR3 here is CASSATKSGEQFF. CDR3 nucleotides: TGTGCCAGCAGCGCAACTAAGTCTGGTGAGCAGTTCTTC.

This clone has a handful of counts. The chain combines TRBV27 with TRBJ1-1, with 8 bases that match TRBD1. In germline, CDR1 is MNHEY, CDR2 SMNVEV (reference sequence). The CDR3 spans 15 residues. J was trimmed by 4 bases and V by 5 bases; bases with no gene match: 9. The CDR3 DNA is TGTGCCAGCAGTAGATGGGGACAGGAGCTCACTGAAGCTTTCTTT. Translating it yields CASSRWGQELTEAFF.

The rearrangement links TRBV7-9 to TRBJ1-1; 10 nucleotides agree with TRBD1. This CDR3 comprises 15 residues. Germline assignment: CDR1 SEHNR and CDR2 FQNEAQ (reference sequence). The J segment lost 5 bases and the V segment lost 5 bases, leaving 8 bases of the junction unmatched. This chain's CDR3 is CASSRGGTGETEAFF. CDR3 coding DNA: TGTGCCAGCAGCCGAGGAGGGACAGGGGAGACTGAAGCTTTCTTT. Full variable domain (missing parts from reference TRBV7-9 and TRBJ1-1): DTGVSQNPRHKITKRGQNVTFRCDPISEHNRLYWYRQTLGQGPEFLTYFQNEAQLEKSRLLSDRFSAERPKGSFSTLEIQRTEQGDSAMYLCASSRGGTGETEAFFGQGTRLTVV.

This clone was recorded a few times. J is TRBJ1-5 and V is TRBV2, with 10 bases fitting TRBD1. Germline-derived CDR1 and CDR2 are SNHLY and FYNNEI. Trimming at V came to 6 bases and at J to 0 bases, leaving 5 bases not matched to a gene. There are 16 residues in the CDR3. DNA of the CDR3: TGTGCCAGCAGATGGACAGGGGGGAATAGCAATCAGCCCCAGCATTTT. This encodes CASRWTGGNSNQPQHF. Full variable domain (remainder filled in from reference TRBV2 and TRBJ1-5): EPEVTQTPSHQVTQMGQEVILRCVPISNHLYFYWYRQILGQKVEFLVSFYNNEISEKSEIFDDQFSVERPDGSNFTLKIRSTKLEDSAMYFCASRWTGGNSNQPQHFGDGTRLSIL.

V and J are TRBV29-1 and TRBJ2-5, with 10 positions matching TRBD1. Germline V CDR1 and CDR2: SQVTM, ANQGSEA. The CDR3 consists of 13 residues. J lost 4 bases, V lost 6 bases, and 5 bases had no gene match. The CDR3 sequence: CSVAGQGPETQYF. In nucleotides, the CDR3 is TGCAGCGTGGCGGGACAGGGGCCAGAGACCCAGTACTTC.

This chain joins TRBV5-4 and TRBJ2-7; the D gene is possibly TRBD2 (5 bases). V lost 5 bases and J 1 base, leaving 13 bases between the germline ends. Germline CDR1 SGHNT, CDR2 YYREEE (reference sequence). CDR3 length equals 14 residues. Here the CDR3 reads CASRKDRGSYEQYF. The CDR3 DNA sequence: TGTGCCAGCAGGAAGGACCGGGGTTCCTACGAGCAGTACTTC.

Comment on this clone: The identical CDR3 is also encoded by other nucleotide sequences in the sample. The V and J genes are TRBV18 and TRBJ2-2, with D maybe TRBD1 (7 bases). The CDR3 runs 14 residues. Germline values: CDR1 KGHSH, CDR2 LQKENI. Between the trimmed V and J ends, which lost 3 bases and 5 bases, there was a span of 10 bases. The CDR3 sequence is CASSPPGGTGELFF. The CDR3 DNA follows: TGTGCCAGCTCACCCCCAGGGGGGACCGGGGAGCTGTTTTTT.

This clone showed up just once. This chain's CDR3 is CATGTGGGSEAFF. The CDR3 DNA reads as TGTGCCACCGGAACAGGGGGCGGCTCTGAAGCTTTCTTT. This chain joins TRBV25-1 and TRBJ1-1, with 9 bases identical to TRBD1. V was pared by 10 bases and J by 6 bases, with 9 bases of the junction left unmatched. CDR1 is MGHDK and CDR2 is SYGVNS in the germline V gene. The length of the CDR3 is 13 residues.

The rearrangement uses TRBV10-3 and TRBJ2-1; weak D call: TRBD2 (6 bases). The CDR3 totals 15 residues. V was clipped by 0 bases and J by 8 bases, with 14 bases between them. Germline assignment: CDR1 ENHRY and CDR2 SYGVKD. The CDR3 sequence: CAISESTGGGDEQFF. CDR3 in DNA: TGTGCCATCAGTGAGTCGACCGGGGGTGGGGATGAGCAGTTCTTC.

The chain uses TRBV7-2 and TRBJ1-4; tentative D call: TRBD1 (6 bases). V was shortened by 4 bases and J by 8 bases, with 14 bases between the two germline ends. Germline V gives CDR1 SGHTA, CDR2 FQGNSA. The CDR3 is 14 amino acids. CDR3 region: CASSSQGIEEKLFF. The CDR3 DNA reads as TGTGCCAGCAGCTCCCAGGGGATTGAAGAAAAACTGTTTTTT.

In its sample, this clone was seen a few times. The chain has TRBV5-1 and TRBJ1-4; perhaps TRBD1 as D (6 bases). The V end lost 4 bases, the J end lost 4 bases, and 11 bases lay between the germline ends. Germline V gene lookup returns CDR1 SGHRS and CDR2 YFSETQ. The CDR3 totals 14 residues. The CDR3: CASSTGQSNEKLFF. Here the CDR3 DNA reads TGCGCCAGCAGCACAGGACAGAGTAATGAAAAACTGTTTTTT.

The V gene is TRBV4-2, the J gene TRBJ2-3; 9 bases align to TRBD2. The ends lost 1 base at V and 5 bases at J; junction bases unmatched: 7. CDR1 LGHNA and CDR2 YNFKEQ come from the germline V gene. The CDR3 length is 16 residues. The CDR3: CASSQVGRGGQDTQYF. The CDR3 DNA follows: TGTGCCAGCAGCCAAGTAGGGCGGGGGGGGCAAGATACGCAGTATTTT.

V and J are TRBV4-1 and TRBJ2-7; TRBD2 is a possible D gene (5 bases). This CDR3 is built from 16 residues. Germline V gene lookup returns CDR1 MGHRA and CDR2 YSYEKL. The V end lost 0 bases, the J end lost 9 bases, and 21 bases lay between the germline ends. The CDR3: CASSQDPAGAVRRQYF. The CDR3 DNA reads as TGCGCCAGCAGCCAAGATCCCGCGGGTGCAGTTCGCCGGCAGTACTTC.

The chain recombines TRBV7-2 with TRBJ2-7; 9 positions match TRBD1. This CDR3 has 13 amino acids. CDR1 is SGHTA, CDR2 FQGNSA, per germline. After removal of 6 bases from V and 1 base from J, the junction contained 1 base not matched to a gene. CDR3 bases: TGTGCCAGCAGACAGGGGGCTTCCTACGAGCAGTACTTC. It encodes CASRQGASYEQYF.

The chain recombines TRBV6-1 with TRBJ2-7; 7 nucleotides agree with TRBD2. This CDR3 spans 15 amino acids. CDR1 is MNHNS, CDR2 SASEGT, per germline. V shed 5 bases, J shed 0 bases, and the junction held 7 bases outside the gene matches. CDR3 in amino acids: CASSWLADSSYEQYF. CDR3 DNA sequence: TGTGCCAGCAGTTGGCTAGCGGATAGCTCCTACGAGCAGTACTTC.

J is TRBJ2-7 and V is TRBV18, with 12 bases lining up with TRBD1. The CDR3 is 14 residues long. Germline lookup yields CDR1 KGHSH and CDR2 LQKENI. Losses at the gene ends were 3 bases for V and 7 bases for J; bases not matched to a gene: 4. The CDR3 DNA is TGTGCCAGCTCACCCGGGACAGGGGGCCAGGAGCAGTACTTC. Amino acid sequence: CASSPGTGGQEQYF.

The chain is built from TRBV6-1 and TRBJ2-4; TRBD2 agrees at 10 bases. The CDR3 is 19 residues long. With V trimmed by 1 base and J by 1 base, 10 bases remained unmatched. Germline loops: CDR1 MNHNS, CDR2 SASEGT. The CDR3 here is CASSEVVAGGQRAKNIQYF. In DNA form, the CDR3 reads TGTGCCAGCAGTGAAGTCGTAGCGGGGGGCCAGCGGGCCAAAAACATTCAGTACTTC.

This chain joins TRBV5-5 and TRBJ1-1; 9 bases fit TRBD1. V dropped 3 bases and J dropped 1; count of bases not matched to a gene: 10. Germline V gene sequence: CDR1 SGHKS, CDR2 YYEKEE (reference sequence). The CDR3 is 17 amino acids. Here the CDR3 reads CASSSRLTGGRNTEAFF. In DNA, the CDR3 is TGTGCCAGCAGCTCGAGATTGACAGGGGGGAGGAACACTGAAGCTTTCTTT.

V and J are TRBV5-1 and TRBJ2-7, with 9 positions matching TRBD1. CDR1 SGHRS and CDR2 YFSETQ come from the germline V gene. The CDR3 is 14 amino acids. Unmatched junction bases numbered 5, after V lost 6 bases and J lost 1 base. CDR3 sequence: CASNRGPGSYEQYF. CDR3 sequence (DNA): TGCGCCAGCAACAGGGGGCCTGGATCCTACGAGCAGTACTTC.

The chain carries TRBV27 and TRBJ2-1; tentatively, D is TRBD1 (6 bases). Germline CDR1 and CDR2: MNHEY and SMNVEV (reference sequence). The V gene lost 3 bases and the J gene lost 3 bases, with 9 bases spanning the gap. The CDR3 is made up of 14 amino acids. The CDR3 protein is CASSFLDSYNEQFF. The DNA of the CDR3 is TGTGCCAGCAGTTTTTTGGACAGCTACAATGAGCAGTTCTTC.

In its sample, this clone was seen a few times. The CDR3: CASSSGLAGGGGNEQFF. CDR3 DNA sequence: TGTGCCAGCAGCTCGGGACTAGCGGGGGGCGGAGGGAATGAGCAGTTCTTC. The chain has TRBV11-3 and TRBJ2-1; 15 nucleotides line up with TRBD2. The CDR3 runs 17 residues. Germline CDR1 reads SGHNT; CDR2 reads YENEEA. The J segment lost 7 bases and the V segment lost 4 bases, leaving 8 bases of the junction unmatched.

The chain employs TRBV7-9 and TRBJ1-1; the D gene is possibly TRBD1 (6 bases). This CDR3 spans 15 amino acids. The V gene lost 1 base and the J gene lost 1 base, with 10 bases spanning the gap. Germline CDR1 and CDR2: SEHNR and FQNEAQ (reference sequence). The CDR3, as DNA: TGTGCCAGCAGCTTAGGAAAGACAGGGAACACTGAAGCTTTCTTT. This codes for CASSLGKTGNTEAFF.

The sample holds a few counts of this clone. The chain joins TRBV14 to TRBJ1-2; D perhaps matches TRBD1 (5 bases). Looked up from germline, CDR1 is SGHDN and CDR2 is FVKESK. CDR3 size: 15 residues. Trimming shortened V by 0 bases and J by 4 bases, and 12 bases separated the two germline ends. CDR3 sequence (DNA): TGTGCCAGCAGCCAAGATCTTTCAGGGTTCTATGGCTACACCTTC. As protein: CASSQDLSGFYGYTF.